This T cell receptor beta chain was retrieved from a study of blood T cell repertoires in COVID-19. Across the whole study: COVID-19 samples, acute and convalescent, were from the United States, Italy and Spain. PBMCs, B-cell-depleted T cells, or T cells provided the cDNA or gDNA that made up the material.

Seattle patients were enrolled during active infection and followed longitudinally. Per the study methods: Reference gene primers were amplified, and this amplification served to estimate nucleated cell counts. Profiled with immunoSEQ multiplex PCR; TCRdb holds only in-frame clones, not every one. V and J calls and clone size are as listed in that table; D and trimming were resolved from the DNA. The table records some 270,000 clones, about 85% of them present only once. The germline V gene encodes CDR1 MDHEN and CDR2 SYDVKM. The length of the CDR3 is 14 residues. V was clipped by 6 bases and J by 0 bases, with 12 bases between them.

The source material was peripheral blood. This clonotype originated in a human donor with COVID-19, enrolled during active disease. The donor label of this sample is uncertain. This chain links TRBV28 with TRBJ2-7, with D perhaps matching TRBD1 or TRBD2 (6 bases each). The CDR3 spells CASRLGGSSYEQYF. In DNA form, the CDR3 reads TGTGCCAGCAGGTTAGGGGGGTCCTCCTACGAGCAGTACTTC.